This section outlines one T cell receptor (beta chain) sequence together with its context. No antigen is known for it. Losses at the gene ends were 4 bases for V and 3 bases for J; bases not matched to a gene: 7. The CDR3 is 15 residues long. Per germline, CDR1 SGHRS and CDR2 YFSETQ. This specimen comes from a study of cytomegalovirus exposure and HLA in healthy donors. Study-wide findings and caveats: A later analysis associated approximately 17,000 TCR beta sequences with HLA alleles at a 0.05 false discovery rate. Overall, approximately 150 TCR beta chains were annotated as cytomegalovirus-associated. Presence/absence analyses assumed roughly uniform sequencing depth across donors.

The PCR contained 60 Vbeta and 13 Jbeta primers. Assay used: immunoSEQ multiplex PCR; TCRdb lists only in-frame clones, some missing. Of 120,000 or so clones listed, about three quarters were seen once; the top ten hold about 30%. Sequencing was performed on PBMCs. The chain uses TRBV5-1 and TRBJ2-7; 10 bases are shared with TRBD2. The source of this sequence is a man in his sixties in good health and CMV-seropositive. For the CDR3, the DNA is TGCGCCAGCAGCCTGAGCGGGAGGGCCCTCTACGAGCAGTACTTC. Translated: CASSLSGRALYEQYF.